This TCR beta chain was documented in a study of T-cell memory formation after mild COVID-19. Study as a whole: The study found TCR clusters largely donor specific. Study-level results: CD4+ contracting clones were found mainly in CM and EM, and CD8+ ones in EMRA. Whether day 37 second-wave clones are SARS-CoV-2-specific was not confirmed.

A remark on this clonotype: Its target is not known.

TCRdb re-called the 5' RACE reads with MiXCR, one entry per CDR3 protein. The data contain under 300,000 distinct CDR3 sequences, less than 9.5% of them seen just once; the ten biggest clones take up around a fifth. V lost 8 bases, J lost 8 bases, and 4 bases stayed unmatched. This CDR3 comprises 13 residues. Sequencing was performed on PBMCs or a T cell subset sorted from them (not recorded which). The rearrangement links TRBV12-3 or TRBV12-4 to TRBJ2-1, with 12 bases matching TRBD2. This clonotype was sampled from a man between 18 and 35 years old who had mild COVID-19 (a few samples of this study predate the infection). Cell type and time point are not known. CDR3 loop: CASGLAGGHEQFF. In DNA, the CDR3 is TGTGCCAGCGGTCTAGCGGGGGGGCATGAGCAGTTCTTC.